The next 28 T cell receptor beta chains were all read from a single sample in a study of control samples from healthy donors and cancer patients. This table comes from immunoSEQ multiplex PCR, and its TCRdb copy is limited to in-frame clones, with some not included. Counted here are around 110,000 clones, roughly 93% occurring once; the ten biggest clones make up 2% to 3%. Sequenced: blood. These receptors were collected from a man aged 30 to 45 in good health.

Written as DNA, the CDR3 is TGTGCCAGCAGCTTAGACAGGCCGACGCCTTACAATGAGCAGTTCTTC. This sequence encodes CASSLDRPTPYNEQFF. The chain couples TRBV7-9 to TRBJ2-1; TRBD1 might be the D (5 bases). CDR3 length: 16 residues. Germline V gives CDR1 SEHNR, CDR2 FQNEAQ (reference sequence). V was shortened by 1 base and J by 4 bases, with 14 bases between the two germline ends.

V and J are TRBV4-1 and TRBJ1-1, with D unclear. V lost 4 bases and J lost 4, with 10 bases in between. The CDR3 loop spans 13 amino acids. The germline V gene has CDR1 MGHRA and CDR2 YSYEKL. As DNA, the CDR3 is TGCGCCAGCAGCCTACACGGACGCACTGAAGCTTTCTTT. Translating gives CASSLHGRTEAFF.

V is TRBV11-2 and J is TRBJ2-2; D call uncertain. The germline V gene has CDR1 SGHAT and CDR2 FQNNGV. Trimming removed 1 base at V and 2 bases at J, with 5 bases between. The CDR3 consists of 14 residues. This CDR3 is CASSLAYNTGELFF. The CDR3 bases are TGTGCCAGCAGCTTAGCCTACAACACCGGGGAGCTGTTTTTT. The variable domain in full, completed from reference TRBV11-2 and TRBJ2-2, reads EAGVAQSPRYKIIEKRQSVAFWCNPISGHATLYWYQQILGQGPKLLIQFQNNGVVDDSQLPKDRFSAERLKGVDSTLKIQPAKLEDSAVYLCASSLAYNTGELFFGEGSRLTVL.

V gene TRBV5-1 combines with J gene TRBJ1-2; 9 nucleotides align to TRBD1. Germline assignment: CDR1 SGHRS and CDR2 YFSETQ. V shed 4 bases and J 6 bases; nucleotides not matched to a gene: 16. CDR3 length: 17 residues. The CDR3 DNA is TGCGCCAGCAGCCGTATGACCGGGACAGGGAAGAGGGATGGCTACACCTTC. Amino acids: CASSRMTGTGKRDGYTF.

The V and J genes are TRBV12-5 and TRBJ2-1, with no clear D. The CDR3 covers 11 residues. The ends were cut back, 5 bases at V and 8 bases at J, with 7 bases in the middle. Germline assignment: CDR1 LGHNT and CDR2 FRNRAP. In nucleotides, the CDR3 is TGTGCTAGTGGTCCTGGACATGAGCAGTTCTTC. Translation: CASGPGHEQFF.

The chain recombines TRBV28 with TRBJ1-1, with a weak D call TRBD1 (5 bases). There are 13 residues in the CDR3. The germline V gene has CDR1 MDHEN and CDR2 SYDVKM. V dropped 6 bases and J dropped 5 bases, with 13 bases sitting between them. CDR3: CASRHSGGTEAFF. CDR3 DNA: TGTGCCAGCAGGCACAGTGGGGGGACTGAAGCTTTCTTT.

The J gene is TRBJ2-7, the V gene TRBV6-2 or TRBV6-3, with D maybe TRBD1 (6 bases). Germline V CDR1 and CDR2: MNHEY, SVGEGT. V gave up 0 bases and J gave up 3 bases, with 15 bases separating them. The CDR3 runs 16 residues. The CDR3 reads CASSYSTEGDHYEQYV. CDR3 sequence (DNA): TGTGCCAGCAGTTACTCGACAGAGGGGGATCACTACGAGCAGTACGTC.

This chain uses TRBV14 with TRBJ2-1, with 8 positions matching TRBD2. The germline V gene has CDR1 SGHDN and CDR2 FVKESK. Trimming took 1 base from V and 4 from J; bases not matched to a gene: 3. The CDR3 is 15 amino acids. This CDR3 is CASSQASGGYNEQFF. The CDR3 DNA reads as TGTGCCAGCAGCCAAGCGAGCGGGGGATACAATGAGCAGTTCTTC. Supplemented by reference TRBV14 and TRBJ2-1, the full variable domain reads EAGVTQFPSHSVIEKGQTVTLRCDPISGHDNLYWYRRVMGKEIKFLLHFVKESKQDESGMPNNRFLAERTGGTYSTLKVQPAELEDSGVYFCASSQASGGYNEQFFGPGTRLTVL.

The V call is TRBV5-5, the J call TRBJ2-7; D possibly corresponds to TRBD2 (6 bases). Germline V gives CDR1 SGHKS, CDR2 YYEKEE (reference sequence). Trimming removed 5 bases at V and 0 bases at J, with 12 bases between. CDR3 length: 14 residues. CDR3 amino acids: CASRTSGGSYEQYF. The CDR3 coding sequence is TGTGCCAGCAGGACGTCCGGGGGCTCCTACGAGCAGTACTTC.

The chain combines TRBV5-1 with TRBJ1-3; D ambiguous. The CDR3 is 20 residues long. Per the germline V gene, CDR1 is SGHRS and CDR2 is YFSETQ. V dropped 0 bases and J dropped 0 bases, with 22 bases sitting between them. CDR3 sequence: CASSLAGLAVPPSSGNTIYF. CDR3 in DNA: TGCGCCAGCAGCTTGGCCGGACTTGCAGTTCCCCCGAGCTCTGGAAACACCATATATTTT.

Concerning this clone: The junction shows a germline mismatch at one end, possibly a read error. V usage is TRBV19 and J usage is TRBJ2-2; the D call may be TRBD1 or TRBD2 (5 bases each). The germline CDR1 and CDR2 sequences are LNHDA and SQIVND (reference sequence). This CDR3 comprises 15 residues. The CDR3 region has the DNA TGTGCCAGTAGTAAGAAAAGGGGTGGGTGCCGGGGAGCTGTTTTT. Its translation is CASSKKRGGCRGAVF.

V is TRBV9 and J is TRBJ1-1; D call uncertain. The V and J ends lost 4 bases and 9 bases respectively, with 10 bases between them. The CDR3 length is 11 residues. The germline V gene encodes CDR1 SGDLS and CDR2 YYNGEE. Here the CDR3 reads CASSLRSKAFF. In DNA form, the CDR3 reads TGTGCCAGCAGCCTCCGATCCAAAGCTTTCTTT.

In the case of this clone: One end of the junction does not line up with germline, which may come from a read error. V usage is TRBV4-2 and J usage is TRBJ2-1; 8 bases are a match to TRBD1. This CDR3 comprises 16 residues. Germline V gives CDR1 LGHNA, CDR2 YNFKEQ. For the CDR3, the DNA is TGTGCCGGCAGCCAACCAAAGGGGACAGGAGGGGATGAGCAGTTCTTC. Translation: CAGSQPKGTGGDEQFF.

The chain carries TRBV10-3 and TRBJ2-3, with D possibly called TRBD1 or TRBD2 (5 bases each). The CDR3 runs 19 residues. Germline loops: CDR1 ENHRY, CDR2 SYGVKD. V was clipped by 0 bases and J by 0 bases, with 19 bases between them. The CDR3 region is CAISESGVGGRLSTDTQYF. CDR3 DNA: TGTGCCATCAGTGAGTCAGGTGTTGGGGGAAGGCTGAGCACAGATACGCAGTATTTT.

The rearrangement uses TRBV7-2 and TRBJ2-7, with TRBD1 identical over 7 bases. The V gene's germline CDR1 is SGHTA and CDR2 FQGNSA. With V trimmed by 1 base and J by 7 bases, 4 bases remained unmatched. This CDR3 has 13 amino acids. CDR3 loop: CASSLVGGDEQYF. DNA of the CDR3: TGTGCCAGCAGCTTAGTAGGGGGCGATGAGCAGTACTTC.

The chain joins TRBV10-2 to TRBJ1-1, with D possibly matching TRBD1 (5 bases). Germline lookup yields CDR1 WSHSY and CDR2 SAAADI. V shed 2 bases and J shed 0 bases, with 22 bases lying between them. The CDR3 covers 19 residues. DNA of the CDR3: TGCGCCAGCAGTGAGATCCGTGCAGGGATGTTACTTATGAACACTGAAGCTTTCTTT. Translation: CASSEIRAGMLLMNTEAFF.

The V call is TRBV7-8, the J call TRBJ1-4; possible D gene TRBD1, 5 bases. Germline assignment: CDR1 SGHVS and CDR2 FQNEAQ. Trimming shortened V by 1 base and J by 12 bases, and 18 bases separated the two germline ends. This CDR3 is built from 15 residues. CDR3 residues: CASSLGGAILGELFF. The CDR3 DNA reads as TGTGCCAGCAGCTTAGGCGGCGCGATCCTGGGGGAACTGTTTTTT.

This chain connects TRBV2 to TRBJ2-3, with D unclear. This CDR3 comprises 13 residues. Germline CDR1 and CDR2: SNHLY and FYNNEI. Trimming pared 3 bases from V and 4 bases from J, leaving 8 bases between. CDR3 in DNA: TGTGCCAGCAGTGATGGGGAAGCAGATACGCAGTATTTT. Encoded protein: CASSDGEADTQYF.

The rearrangement joins TRBV9 to TRBJ1-3; no definite D call. The germline CDR1 and CDR2 sequences are SGDLS and YYNGEE. The CDR3 runs 16 residues. Trimming took off 2 bases at V and 0 bases at J, with 12 bases between the two ends. For the CDR3, the DNA is TGTGCCAGCAGCGTGGGCTCTCAGAGCTCTGGAAACACCATATATTTT. This encodes CASSVGSQSSGNTIYF.

This clone showed up just a few times. V is TRBV12-3 or TRBV12-4 and J is TRBJ1-5; 7 bases map to TRBD1. The CDR3 has 13 amino acids. V shed 5 bases and J 5 bases; nucleotides not matched to a gene: 3. CDR3 sequence reads: CASSGTADQPQHF. DNA of the CDR3: TGTGCCAGCAGTGGGACAGCTGATCAGCCCCAGCATTTT.

The rearrangement joins TRBV24-1 to TRBJ2-3; 7 positions agree with TRBD1. CDR3 length: 17 residues. J gave up 1 base and V 0 bases, and 6 bases lay outside the gene matches. Germline loops: CDR1 KGHDR, CDR2 SFDVKD. The CDR3 here is CATSDLQGGWGTDTQYF. The DNA for the CDR3 is TGTGCCACCAGTGATTTGCAAGGGGGCTGGGGCACAGATACGCAGTATTTT.

The chain combines TRBV7-9 with TRBJ2-3; TRBD2 agrees at 7 bases. With V trimmed by 3 bases and J by 0 bases, 3 bases remained unmatched. This CDR3 contains 15 residues. Per germline, CDR1 SEHNR and CDR2 FQNEAQ (reference sequence). Written as DNA, the CDR3 is TGTGCCAGCAGCTTGGGGGGGACTAGCACAGATACGCAGTATTTT. It encodes CASSLGGTSTDTQYF.

The chain employs TRBV10-3 and TRBJ1-4; 7 nucleotides align to TRBD1. This CDR3 is 14 amino acids long. Germline V CDR1 and CDR2: ENHRY, SYGVKD. Trimming cost V 10 bases and J 5 bases; bases outside gene matches: 10. CDR3 coding DNA: TGTGCCACCTCTTCCGGGACAGAAAATGAAAAACTGTTTTTT. As protein: CATSSGTENEKLFF.

This chain links TRBV6-6 with TRBJ2-3; possible D gene TRBD1, 6 bases. CDR3 length equals 13 residues. V was cut by 6 bases and J by 1 base, with 8 bases left in between. Germline CDR1 MNHNY, CDR2 SVGAGI (reference sequence). This CDR3 is CASRSGGTDTQYF. The DNA of the CDR3 is TGTGCCAGCAGGTCAGGGGGCACAGATACGCAGTATTTT.

This clone was observed once. V gene TRBV6-4 combines with J gene TRBJ2-1, with 8 positions matching TRBD2. V lost 0 bases, J lost 5 bases, and 3 bases stayed unmatched. This CDR3 has 15 amino acids. CDR1 and CDR2 from the germline V gene are MRHNA and SNTAGT. CDR3 DNA: TGTGCCAGCAGTGACTCGGGGCGGGGGGACAATGAGCAGTTCTTC. Protein product: CASSDSGRGDNEQFF.

The rearrangement links TRBV27 to TRBJ1-1, with D tentatively TRBD1 (6 bases). Trimming took 0 bases from V and 2 from J, leaving 10 bases between them. From germline, CDR1 is MNHEY and CDR2 SMNVEV (reference sequence). The CDR3 totals 15 residues. CDR3 residues: CASSLSDRSNTEAFF. For the CDR3, the DNA is TGTGCCAGCAGTTTATCTGACAGGAGTAACACTGAAGCTTTCTTT.

V gene TRBV5-1 combines with J gene TRBJ2-3; D is unclear. Looked up from germline, CDR1 is SGHRS and CDR2 is YFSETQ. The CDR3 totals 14 residues. V was cut by 5 bases and J by 1 base, with 11 bases left in between. CDR3: CASRVADGTDTQYF. The CDR3 nucleotides read TGCGCCAGCAGGGTTGCGGACGGCACAGATACGCAGTATTTT.

The J gene is TRBJ1-6, the V gene TRBV2; D is unresolved. V dropped 4 bases and J dropped 6 bases, with 7 bases sitting between them. Germline-derived CDR1 and CDR2 are SNHLY and FYNNEI. This CDR3 has 13 residues. CDR3: CASSGQSNSPLHF. The CDR3 region has the DNA TGTGCCAGCAGTGGGCAGAGTAATTCACCCCTCCACTTT.